Listed below are T cell receptor beta chains from one sample, sequenced in a study of OX40 agonist ivuxolimab in advanced cancers. Only in-frame clones appear in the TCRdb table, and some are missing; sequencing was by immunoSEQ multiplex PCR. The table includes about 15,000 clones, around 80% detected once. This material consisted of CD4+ or CD8+ T cells sorted from blood, taken in a trial of the OX40 agonist ivuxolimab. The receptors stem from an adult with an advanced solid tumor such as melanoma, head and neck, liver or kidney cancer. CDR3s include the opening cysteine and the closing phenylalanine or tryptophan. Not every row has a clone size; where given, it reads once, few, many or a size class.

j_call,v_call,clone_size,cdr3_aa
TRBJ2-1,TRBV19,.,CASSITRQGQFF
TRBJ2-1,TRBV5-1,.,CASSLISGAYNEQFF
TRBJ2-7,TRBV6-1,.,CASSEGLSPGTLASYEQYF
TRBJ1-2,TRBV4-1,.,CASSQELDLFYGYTF
TRBJ2-5,TRBV7-9,.,CASSSLATQYF
TRBJ2-7,TRBV7-9,.,CASSHSRPGSSYEQYF
TRBJ2-3,TRBV6-4,.,CASRYRDPQSTQYF
TRBJ2-1,TRBV5-1,few,CASSTIAGGRPPYNEQFF
TRBJ2-1,TRBV4-3,.,CASSQDLGGTYNEQFF
TRBJ2-1,TRBV7-9,.,CASSSGLAGSENEQFF
TRBJ1-1,TRBV5-8,.,CASSLWGTGPYTEAFF
TRBJ2-3,TRBV7-3,.,CASSLGYRGHTDTQYF
TRBJ2-7,TRBV25-1,.,CASSEFGQGDYEQYF
TRBJ1-2,TRBV9,.,CASSVATGGSYGYTF
TRBJ1-2,TRBV4-3,once,CASSQDVYPPKDSEFYGYTF
TRBJ2-5,TRBV28,.,CASSRQGAETQYF
TRBJ2-3,TRBV7-8,.,CASSSDRDTQYF
TRBJ2-1,TRBV30,.,CAWAESSGTFYNEQFF
TRBJ2-1,TRBV5-6,.,CASSLTVYNEQFF
TRBJ2-1,TRBV14,few,CASSQEGHSLKYNEQFF
TRBJ1-2,TRBV9,.,CASSAPGIYGYTF
TRBJ2-7,TRBV9,.,CASSVGQALIHEQYF
TRBJ1-5,TRBV28,.,CASSTDRNSNQPQHF
TRBJ2-7,TRBV7-1,few,CASSKGPNYEQYF
TRBJ2-5,TRBV4-2,.,CASSQDPLAGYLEQYF
TRBJ2-1,TRBV13,.,CASSSPRQGRNEQFF
TRBJ1-3,TRBV7-9,.,CASSGTGGPSGNTIYF
TRBJ2-2,TRBV9,medium-sized,CASSVRRETGNTGELFF
TRBJ1-1,TRBV12-5,.,CASGLEPKGGGMNTEAFF
TRBJ1-3,TRBV5-6,once,CASYGGNTIYF
TRBJ1-5,TRBV13,.,CASSSAGEVSNQPQHF
TRBJ2-1,TRBV27,.,CASSLGSSYNEQFF
TRBJ2-1,TRBV7-9,.,CASSLQAPNEQFF
TRBJ2-7,TRBV19,few,CASSIYNSIDYEQYF
TRBJ1-6,TRBV7-9,.,CASSSSDIYNSPLHF
TRBJ2-7,TRBV6-1,once,CASRERGVDYEQYF
TRBJ2-5,TRBV5-6,.,CASSPRERGLETQYF
TRBJ2-7,TRBV29-1,.,CSVEGTSGGSYEQYF
TRBJ2-3,TRBV29-1,.,CSVAIAGVADTQYF
TRBJ2-1,TRBV11-2,.,CASSLGNEQFF
TRBJ2-5,TRBV4-3,.,CASSQDRLAAGETQYF
TRBJ1-5,TRBV7-9,.,CASSSSDRLQPQHF
TRBJ2-7,TRBV11-2,.,CASSLSLNPYEQYF
TRBJ2-1,TRBV29-1,.,CSVGPGTSGRVNEQFF
TRBJ2-7,TRBV13,.,CASSLNRISSYEQYF
TRBJ1-5,TRBV2,once,CASSTGENQPQHF